The TCR beta chain under discussion was sequenced for a study of cytomegalovirus exposure and HLA in healthy donors. Study-level information: One earlier analysis, a look at about 179 million T cells, found 100 million to 130 million unique TCR beta sequences. Overall study findings and caveats: Later analysis identified a missense DCLRE1C variant that was linked to TCR beta V- and J-gene trimming. Cytomegalovirus status was reportedly diagnosed by the classifier with high specificity and sensitivity. Within a later analysis, the majority of CMV-associated TCR beta chains appeared HLA-restricted.

About this clone: Its antigen is not known. Other DNA sequences in the sample encode the same CDR3.

Germline V lookup: CDR1 SGDLS, CDR2 YYNGEE. The CDR3 contains 13 residues. The V end lost 1 base, the J end lost 5 bases, and 9 bases lay between the germline ends. With 60 Vbeta and 13 Jbeta primers, the PCR was carried out. The method was immunoSEQ multiplex PCR; TCRdb's version includes in-frame clones alone and lacks a portion of them. The data contain roughly 100,000 clones, over 65% of them singletons. This TCR was recovered from a woman in her late teens or twenties in good health and CMV-seropositive. This chain joins TRBV9 and TRBJ2-5, with TRBD2 as a possible D gene (6 bases). Sequencing was performed on PBMCs. CDR3 loop: CASSVRSGETQYF. CDR3 DNA: TGTGCCAGCAGCGTAAGGAGCGGGGAGACCCAGTACTTC.